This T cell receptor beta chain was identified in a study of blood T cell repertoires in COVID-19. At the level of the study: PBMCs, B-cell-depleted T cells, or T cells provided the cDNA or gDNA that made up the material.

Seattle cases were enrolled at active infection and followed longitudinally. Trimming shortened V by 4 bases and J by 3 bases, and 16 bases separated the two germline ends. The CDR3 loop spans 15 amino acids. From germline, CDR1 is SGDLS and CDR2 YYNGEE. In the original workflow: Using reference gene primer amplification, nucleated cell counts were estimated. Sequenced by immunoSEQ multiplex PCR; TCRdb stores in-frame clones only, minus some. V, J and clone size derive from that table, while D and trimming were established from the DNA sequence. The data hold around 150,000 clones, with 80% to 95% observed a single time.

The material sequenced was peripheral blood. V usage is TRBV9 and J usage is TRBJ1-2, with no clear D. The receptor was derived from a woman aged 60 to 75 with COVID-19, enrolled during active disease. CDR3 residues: CASSSRAKDYYGYTF. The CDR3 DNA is TGTGCCAGCAGCTCCCGGGCCAAGGACTACTATGGCTACACCTTC.